The sequence of this TCR beta chain was determined in a study of CD8 T cells in Susac syndrome. J lost 1 base, V lost 6 bases, and 13 bases had no gene match. Germline V gene lookup returns CDR1 DFQATT and CDR2 SNEGSKA (reference sequence). The CDR3 contains 17 residues. After extraction with the RNeasy kit, roughly 0.5 to 1 ug of the RNA was reverse transcribed using random hexamers. One entry per CDR3 protein results from TCRdb running MiXCR on the immunoSEQ multiplex PCR reads. This sample has some 130,000 distinct CDR3 sequences, with around 93% found just once. The clonotype originates from a human donor with Susac syndrome. The rearrangement uses TRBV20-1 and TRBJ2-5; 11 nucleotides match TRBD1. Sequenced: CD8+ T cells from PBMCs. The CDR3 DNA reads as TGCAGTGCCAGGGGTTTCGGGGGACAGGGGGTCCAAGAGACCCAGTACTTC. It encodes CSARGFGGQGVQETQYF.